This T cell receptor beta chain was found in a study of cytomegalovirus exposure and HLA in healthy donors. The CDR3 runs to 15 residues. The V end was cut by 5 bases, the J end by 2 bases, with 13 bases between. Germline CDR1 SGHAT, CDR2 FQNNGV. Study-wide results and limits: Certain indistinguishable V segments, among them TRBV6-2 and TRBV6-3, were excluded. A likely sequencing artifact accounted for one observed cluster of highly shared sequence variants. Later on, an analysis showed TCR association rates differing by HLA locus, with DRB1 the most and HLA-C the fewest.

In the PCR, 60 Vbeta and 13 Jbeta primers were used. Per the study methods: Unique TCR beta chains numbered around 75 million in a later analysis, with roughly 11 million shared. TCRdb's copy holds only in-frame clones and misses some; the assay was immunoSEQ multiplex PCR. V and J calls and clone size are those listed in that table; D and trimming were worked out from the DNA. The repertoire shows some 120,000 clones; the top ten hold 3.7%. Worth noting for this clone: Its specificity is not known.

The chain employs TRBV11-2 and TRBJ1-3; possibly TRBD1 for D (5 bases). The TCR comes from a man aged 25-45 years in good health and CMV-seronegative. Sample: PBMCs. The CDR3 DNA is TGTGCCAGCAGCCCCCAGGGCTTCCCTGGAAACACCATATATTTT. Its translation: CASSPQGFPGNTIYF. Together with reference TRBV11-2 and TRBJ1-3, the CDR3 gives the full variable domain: EAGVAQSPRYKIIEKRQSVAFWCNPISGHATLYWYQQILGQGPKLLIQFQNNGVVDDSQLPKDRFSAERLKGVDSTLKIQPAKLEDSAVYLCASSPQGFPGNTIYFGEGSWLTVV.